The 28 T cell receptor beta chains below all came from one sample that was sequenced in a study of blood T cell repertoires in COVID-19 (dated by TCRdb to 2019 to 2021). Library preparation employed the immunoSEQ multiplex PCR assay. TCRdb re-hosts the immuneACCESS table, in-frame sequences only. Its copies lack some clones; in the studies checked, an unresolved V gene accounts for under half of them, and the cause for the rest is not known. Across this sample there are about 59,000 clones, with around 92% seen only once. Around 9% of the sample is held by the ten biggest clonotypes. Material: peripheral blood. Source of these receptors: a human donor in a cohort sampled during active COVID-19.

V and J are TRBV12-3 or TRBV12-4 and TRBJ1-2; D not certain. The CDR3 extends over 13 amino acids. V was trimmed by 1 base and J by 5 bases, leaving 8 bases between them. The CDR3 DNA is TGTGCCAGCAGTTTAGGTCAGATGTATGGCTACACCTTC. Translated: CASSLGQMYGYTF.

The sample holds one count of this clone. The rearrangement uses TRBV19 and TRBJ1-3; D might be TRBD1 (5 bases). The length of the CDR3 is 15 residues. Trimming cost V 3 bases and J 1 base, with 10 bases left between them. Germline CDR1 is LNHDA and CDR2 is SQIVND (reference sequence). Here the CDR3 DNA reads TGTGCCAGTAGTATTGGGGGGGTTTCTGGAAACACCATATATTTT. Protein product: CASSIGGVSGNTIYF.

The genes are TRBV7-2 and TRBJ2-1, with 8 nucleotides matching TRBD2. V trimming: 4 bases; J trimming: 3 bases; junction bases outside the gene matches: 8. CDR3 length: 16 residues. Germline CDR1 SGHTA, CDR2 FQGNSA. The CDR3 nucleotides are TGTGCCAGCAGCTCCTTAGCGGGAAGTCTCTACAATGAGCAGTTCTTC. Protein sequence: CASSSLAGSLYNEQFF.

The chain is built from TRBV9 and TRBJ2-7; TRBD2 aligns across 15 bases. The V segment lost 4 bases and the J segment 4 bases; nucleotides outside the gene matches: 6. Germline V CDR1 and CDR2: SGDLS, YYNGEE. This CDR3 is 16 amino acids long. CDR3 coding DNA: TGTGCCAGCAGCCCGGGACTAGCGGGAGGTGGTTACGAGCAGTACTTC. This sequence encodes CASSPGLAGGGYEQYF.

This chain uses TRBV5-1 with TRBJ2-2, with 9 bases that match TRBD2. The CDR3 has 16 residues. V dropped 6 bases and J dropped 4; count of bases not matched to a gene: 10. Germline V gives CDR1 SGHRS, CDR2 YFSETQ. CDR3 DNA: TGCGCCAGCACGAAAATAGCGGGGGACCCCACCGGGGAGCTGTTTTTT. It codes for CASTKIAGDPTGELFF.

The rearrangement links TRBV27 to TRBJ2-3, with D uncertain. Trimming stripped 8 bases from V and 1 base from J, with 10 bases between. This CDR3 region has 13 residues. Germline values: CDR1 MNHEY, CDR2 SMNVEV (reference sequence). CDR3 DNA sequence: TGTGCCAGCGACTTTCTCCGCACAGATACGCAGTATTTT. This gives the protein CASDFLRTDTQYF.

The chain is built from TRBV10-3 and TRBJ2-7, with 10 bases lining up with TRBD2. The germline CDR1 and CDR2 sequences are ENHRY and SYGVKD. The CDR3 spans 16 residues. Trimming removed 4 bases from V and 1 base from J; junction bases left unmatched: 7. The CDR3 coding sequence is TGTGCCATCAGTGCCAGCGGGAGGGACGCTTCCTACGAGCAGTACTTC. It yields the protein CAISASGRDASYEQYF.

V is TRBV5-1 and J is TRBJ2-1; 8 bases match TRBD2. CDR1 SGHRS and CDR2 YFSETQ come from the germline V gene. The CDR3 runs to 14 residues. The V and J ends lost 0 bases and 6 bases, in that order; junction bases with no gene match: 2. The CDR3 nucleotides read TGCGCCAGCAGCTTGGCGACTAGCGTCAATGAGCAGTTCTTC. This gives the protein CASSLATSVNEQFF. Variable domain in full (rest from reference TRBV5-1 and TRBJ2-1): KAGVTQTPRYLIKTRGQQVTLSCSPISGHRSVSWYQQTPGQGLQFLFEYFSETQRNKGNFPGRFSGRQFSNSRSEMNVSTLELGDSALYLCASSLATSVNEQFFGPGTRLTVL.

The chain employs TRBV12-3 or TRBV12-4 and TRBJ1-2, with D uncertain. Trimming took 5 bases from V and 6 from J, leaving 13 bases between them. This CDR3 region has 13 residues. CDR3 in amino acids: CASSPSSGDGYTF. The CDR3 nucleotides read TGTGCCAGCAGTCCCTCGAGCGGGGATGGCTACACCTTC.

This clone came up a few times. The J gene is TRBJ2-1, the V gene TRBV19; D remains unclear. The V and J ends lost 2 bases and 2 bases respectively, with 16 bases between them. The germline V gene has CDR1 LNHDA and CDR2 SQIVND (reference sequence). The CDR3 sequence is 17 residues long. The DNA of the CDR3 is TGTGCCAGTAGTATAATTGGAGACCCGCTTCCCTACAATGAGCAGTTCTTC. The encoded protein is CASSIIGDPLPYNEQFF.

The chain links TRBV2 to TRBJ2-3; 7 bases line up with TRBD1. This CDR3 region has 14 residues. V lost 7 bases, J lost 5 bases, and 9 bases stayed unmatched. Germline values: CDR1 SNHLY, CDR2 FYNNEI. CDR3 sequence (DNA): TGTGCCAGCAACGTTTACAGGGGAAGAGATACGCAGTATTTT. Translated, it gives CASNVYRGRDTQYF.

The chain links TRBV6-5 to TRBJ2-7; 9 nucleotides match TRBD1. Per germline, CDR1 MNHEY and CDR2 SVGAGI. The CDR3 contains 16 residues. J gave up 6 bases and V 4 bases, and 13 bases lay outside the gene matches. For the CDR3, the DNA is TGTGCCAGCAGTTCCCGGTCGCGGGGACAGGGTTTCGAGCAGTACTTC. Translating it yields CASSSRSRGQGFEQYF.

The chain employs TRBV5-8 and TRBJ2-4, with D uncertain. Germline V gene sequence: CDR1 SGHTS, CDR2 YDEGEE. Trimming took off 2 bases at V and 3 bases at J, with 12 bases between the two ends. This CDR3 comprises 15 residues. The chain's CDR3 is CASSLGERGKNIQYF. CDR3 DNA: TGTGCCAGCAGCTTAGGAGAACGCGGCAAAAACATTCAGTACTTC.

The rearrangement joins TRBV11-3 to TRBJ2-1, with 8 bases aligning to TRBD2. The CDR3 runs to 15 residues. Looked up from germline, CDR1 is SGHNT and CDR2 is YENEEA. Trimming removed 4 bases from V and 5 bases from J; junction bases left unmatched: 7. CDR3 DNA: TGTGCCAGCAGCTCCGGGACTAGTCCCAACAATGAGCAGTTCTTC. This gives the protein CASSSGTSPNNEQFF.

The chain employs TRBV7-8 and TRBJ1-4; D call uncertain. Trimming removed 0 bases at V and 4 bases at J, with 12 bases between. There are 16 residues in the CDR3. Germline V lookup: CDR1 SGHVS, CDR2 FQNEAQ. The CDR3 reads CASSLALGARNEKLFF. For the CDR3, the DNA is TGTGCCAGCAGCTTAGCGCTAGGTGCCCGTAATGAAAAACTGTTTTTT.

The chain uses TRBV6-5 and TRBJ2-7; TRBD2 might be the D (5 bases). In germline, CDR1 is MNHEY, CDR2 SVGAGI. This CDR3 is 14 amino acids long. V lost 2 bases and J lost 3, with 11 bases in between. CDR3 amino acids: CASSYHGLGYEQYF. CDR3 in DNA: TGTGCCAGCAGTTACCATGGACTTGGCTACGAGCAGTACTTC.

The genes are TRBV12-3 or TRBV12-4 and TRBJ2-7; the D is unclear. The CDR3 contains 12 residues. Trimming left V 7 bases short and J 3 bases short, with 10 bases between. CDR3 protein: CASTQVVYEQYF. CDR3 DNA: TGTGCCAGCACCCAGGTGGTCTACGAGCAGTACTTC.

The J gene is TRBJ1-6, the V gene TRBV28; the D gene is possibly TRBD1 (6 bases). With 5 bases removed from V and 0 bases from J, the gap between germline ends came to 8 bases. Germline loops: CDR1 MDHEN, CDR2 SYDVKM. CDR3 size: 15 residues. The CDR3 loop is CASSQGSSYNSPLHF. DNA for the CDR3: TGTGCCAGCAGTCAGGGGAGCTCCTATAATTCACCCCTCCACTTT.

This rearrangement joins TRBV20-1 to TRBJ2-5; TRBD1 agrees at 7 bases. This CDR3 comprises 16 residues. Unmatched junction bases numbered 12, after V lost 3 bases and J lost 2 bases. Germline assignment: CDR1 DFQATT and CDR2 SNEGSKA (reference sequence). The CDR3 is CSASATDRTGQETQYF. The DNA for the CDR3 is TGCAGTGCTAGTGCGACGGATCGGACAGGACAAGAGACCCAGTACTTC.

The rearrangement joins TRBV7-2 to TRBJ2-3, with TRBD1 as a possible D gene (6 bases). V lost 2 bases to trimming and J lost 4 bases, with 10 bases between them. The length of the CDR3 is 14 residues. Looked up from germline, CDR1 is SGHTA and CDR2 is FQGNSA. CDR3 region: CASSLSRGADTQYF. The CDR3, as DNA: TGTGCCAGCAGCTTAAGCAGGGGCGCAGATACGCAGTATTTT.

This rearrangement joins TRBV5-4 to TRBJ2-5; 9 bases are a match to TRBD2. The CDR3 loop spans 14 amino acids. Germline V gene sequence: CDR1 SGHNT, CDR2 YYREEE (reference sequence). With V trimmed by 1 base and J by 5 bases, 3 bases remained unmatched. CDR3 coding DNA: TGTGCCAGCAGCTTGAGCGGGGGGTGGGAGACCCAGTACTTC. Translated: CASSLSGGWETQYF.

The rearrangement joins TRBV19 to TRBJ1-1; D gene ambiguous. The length of the CDR3 is 15 residues. Germline CDR1 and CDR2: LNHDA and SQIVND (reference sequence). Trimming removed 1 base from V and 1 base from J, with 10 bases in between. The CDR3 here is CASSIAGPPNTEAFF. The CDR3 nucleotides read TGTGCCAGTAGTATAGCTGGGCCTCCGAACACTGAAGCTTTCTTT.

V and J are TRBV4-3 and TRBJ2-1, with 8 bases fitting TRBD2. Trimming at V came to 0 bases and at J to 3 bases, leaving 10 bases not matched to a gene. This CDR3 has 18 amino acids. Germline V gene lookup returns CDR1 LGHNA and CDR2 YSLEER. The CDR3 DNA reads as TGCGCCAGCAGCCAAGAGGGAGAGGGGCTAGCGGGCTACAATGAGCAGTTCTTC. It encodes CASSQEGEGLAGYNEQFF.

The rearrangement joins TRBV19 to TRBJ2-3; TRBD2 aligns across 10 bases. Germline V gene data show CDR1 as LNHDA and CDR2 as SQIVND (reference sequence). There are 16 residues in the CDR3. The V gene end was trimmed by 5 bases and the J gene end by 5 bases; junction bases not matched to a gene: 10. CDR3 sequence (DNA): TGTGCCAGTAGTCGCCAGCGGGAGGGCCGCCGAGATACGCAGTATTTT. Encoded protein: CASSRQREGRRDTQYF.

This sequence joins TRBV19 and TRBJ1-6; D gene uncertain. V was pared by 3 bases and J by 9 bases, with 27 bases between. Germline assignment: CDR1 LNHDA and CDR2 SQIVND (reference sequence). This CDR3 region has 19 residues. CDR3 bases: TGTGCCAGTAGTATGGATTTACGGCGACACGGCAGGAATGGTTCACCCCTCCACTTT. Its translation: CASSMDLRRHGRNGSPLHF. Full variable domain (outside the CDR3, taken from reference TRBV19 and TRBJ1-6): DGGITQSPKYLFRKEGQNVTLSCEQNLNHDAMYWYRQDPGQGLRLIYYSQIVNDFQKGDIAEGYSVSREKKESFPLTVTSAQKNPTAFYLCASSMDLRRHGRNGSPLHFGNGTRLTVT.

The genes are TRBV7-8 and TRBJ2-7; D might be TRBD2 (6 bases). V was pared by 3 bases and J by 3 bases, with 9 bases between. Per germline, CDR1 SGHVS and CDR2 FQNEAQ. The length of the CDR3 is 13 residues. CDR3 amino acids: CASSFQGGYEQYF. In DNA form, the CDR3 reads TGTGCCAGCAGCTTCCAGGGAGGCTACGAGCAGTACTTC.

As regards this clone: At one end the junction does not follow the germline gene, possibly because of a read error. The V and J genes are TRBV4-3 and TRBJ1-2; D gene ambiguous. Per germline, CDR1 LGHNA and CDR2 YSLEER. This CDR3 is 14 amino acids long. CDR3 amino acids: CTSSQGRAHYGYTF. CDR3 sequence (DNA): TGCACCAGCAGCCAAGGGCGGGCCCACTATGGCTACACCTTC.

The CDR3 DNA reads as TGTGCCACCAGTGTTCTCTCCGGGACTAGCGAGTCCGAGACCCAGTACTTC. This translates into CATSVLSGTSESETQYF. V usage is TRBV24-1 and J usage is TRBJ2-5; TRBD2 matches 10 bases. The J segment lost 5 bases and the V segment lost 5 bases, leaving 13 bases of the junction unmatched. The CDR3 consists of 17 residues. CDR1 is KGHDR and CDR2 is SFDVKD in the germline V gene.